The 31 T cell receptor beta chains below were found in one sample sequenced in a study of T cells in Graves' hyperthyroidism and ophthalmopathy. RNA transcripts were the template for amplifying TCR beta CDR3 regions. HTBI primers were used for first-round RT-PCR of the TCR CDR3. TCRdb reprocessed the multiplex PCR reads via MiXCR and lists one record per CDR3 protein. The sample has nearly 250,000 distinct CDR3 sequences; about a sixth are singletons. The material sequenced was blood. These receptors originate from a woman aged 18-29 years with Graves' ophthalmopathy.

This clonotype was counted at least ten times. V gene TRBV28 combines with J gene TRBJ1-2; 9 positions agree with TRBD1. There are 17 residues in the CDR3. J lost 4 bases, V lost 2 bases, and 11 bases had no gene match. Germline lookup yields CDR1 MDHEN and CDR2 SYDVKM. CDR3 residues: CASSLNIKTGGIYGYTF. The CDR3 DNA follows: TGTGCCAGCAGTTTAAATATAAAGACAGGGGGGATCTATGGCTACACCTTC.

At least ten counts were recorded for this clonotype. The chain links TRBV18 to TRBJ2-7, with D unresolved. Trimming left V 1 base short and J 0 bases short, with 13 bases between. The CDR3 totals 16 residues. Germline V lookup: CDR1 KGHSH, CDR2 LQKENI. The CDR3 reads CASSPRRLSYSYEQYF. In DNA, the CDR3 is TGTGCCAGCTCACCACGACGACTCTCCTACTCCTACGAGCAGTACTTC.

This clonotype occurred many times. The chain employs TRBV20-1 and TRBJ2-1; 13 nucleotides match TRBD2. Germline V gene data show CDR1 as DFQATT and CDR2 as SNEGSKA (reference sequence). The CDR3 loop spans 16 amino acids. Germline trimming cut 3 bases from V and 2 bases from J; bases unmatched to any gene: 4. CDR3 DNA: TGCAGTGCTAGTACTAGCGGGAGGGCCACCTACAATGAGCAGTTCTTC. Its protein product is CSASTSGRATYNEQFF.

This clonotype has more than one count but fewer than ten. The genes are TRBV9 and TRBJ2-1; D might be TRBD2 (5 bases). CDR1 is SGDLS and CDR2 is YYNGEE in the germline V gene. CDR3 length equals 14 residues. V was trimmed by 3 bases and J by 1 base, leaving 8 bases between them. In DNA form, the CDR3 reads TGTGCCAGCAGCGCGACGGGATCCTACAATGAGCAGTTCTTC. This encodes CASSATGSYNEQFF.

At least ten counts were recorded for this clonotype. The chain combines TRBV6-5 with TRBJ1-6; 8 bases match TRBD1. V was pared by 2 bases and J by 8 bases, with 11 bases of the junction left unmatched. The germline V gene has CDR1 MNHEY and CDR2 SVGAGI. The CDR3 loop spans 17 amino acids. Here the CDR3 reads CASSYTGGPGSYSPLHF. The CDR3 nucleotides read TGTGCCAGCAGTTACACAGGGGGACCCGGCAGCTATTCACCCCTCCACTTT.

The sample holds many counts of this clonotype. The CDR3 reads CASSTTGESTEAFF. For the CDR3, the DNA is TGTGCCAGCAGCACGACAGGGGAGAGCACTGAAGCTTTCTTT. This chain joins TRBV6-1 and TRBJ1-1; the match to TRBD1 covers 8 bases. Germline CDR1 reads MNHNS; CDR2 reads SASEGT. The CDR3 runs to 14 residues. The V gene end was trimmed by 6 bases and the J gene end by 4 bases; junction bases not matched to a gene: 7.

This clonotype has at least ten counts. V usage is TRBV29-1 and J usage is TRBJ2-2; possibly TRBD1 for D (6 bases). The ends were cut back, 5 bases at V and 1 base at J, with 11 bases in the middle. This CDR3 has 14 residues. Per the germline V gene, CDR1 is SQVTM and CDR2 is ANQGSEA. The CDR3 loop is CSVKGDRNTGELFF. CDR3 coding DNA: TGCAGCGTTAAGGGGGACCGGAACACCGGGGAGCTGTTTTTT.

Details on this clonotype: This may arise from a read error, as a much more abundant clone is one base away. The rearrangement joins TRBV20-1 to TRBJ2-1; D ambiguous. The J call is in doubt because the DNA end fits TRBJ2-7 better. Germline V lookup: CDR1 DFQATT, CDR2 SNEGSKA (reference sequence). This CDR3 region has 13 residues. The CDR3 region has the DNA TGCAGTGCTGGAGCCCCCGGAGACAATGAGCAGTACTTC. This translates into CSAGAPGDNEQYF.

This clonotype was seen repeatedly, ten times or more. The V gene is TRBV24-1, the J gene TRBJ2-1; 16 bases align to TRBD2. CDR3 length equals 19 residues. After removal of 0 bases from V and 8 bases from J, the junction contained 9 bases not matched to a gene. The germline CDR1 and CDR2 sequences are KGHDR and SFDVKD. The CDR3 DNA reads as TGTGCCACCAGTGATTTGTCCGGGACTAGCGGGAGGGCCCAGGATGAGCAGTTCTTC. Translating gives CATSDLSGTSGRAQDEQFF.

This clonotype has at least ten counts. The chain links TRBV28 to TRBJ2-1; D possibly corresponds to TRBD2 (6 bases). Per germline, CDR1 MDHEN and CDR2 SYDVKM. V dropped 5 bases and J dropped 3 bases, with 17 bases sitting between them. The CDR3 totals 16 residues. Written as DNA, the CDR3 is TGTGCCAGCAGTCCTGACCCGAGCGGGCTCTACAATGAGCAGTTCTTC. Residues: CASSPDPSGLYNEQFF.

This sequence joins TRBV2 and TRBJ1-2, with unresolved D. CDR3 size: 12 residues. CDR1 and CDR2 (germline): SNHLY, FYNNEI. V lost 8 bases, J lost 0 bases, and 7 bases lay in between. This chain's CDR3 is CASGNANYGYTF. Here the CDR3 DNA reads TGTGCCAGCGGTAATGCTAACTATGGCTACACCTTC.

This clonotype was picked up many times. This chain uses TRBV20-1 with TRBJ2-1; D is ambiguous. This CDR3 is 15 amino acids long. With 3 bases removed from V and 5 bases from J, the gap between germline ends came to 17 bases. Germline CDR1 and CDR2: DFQATT and SNEGSKA (reference sequence). The chain's CDR3 is CSASYLRGPNNEQFF. The CDR3 DNA is TGCAGTGCTAGTTATTTGCGAGGTCCGAACAATGAGCAGTTCTTC.

The chain links TRBV19 to TRBJ2-1, with 16 bases lining up with TRBD2. The V gene end was trimmed by 5 bases and the J gene end by 13 bases; junction bases not matched to a gene: 8. In germline, CDR1 is LNHDA, CDR2 SQIVND (reference sequence). There are 15 residues in the CDR3. Here the CDR3 DNA reads TGTGCCAGTAGTCCACTCGGGACTAGCGGGAGGGGACAGTTCTTC. Encoded protein: CASSPLGTSGRGQFF.

This clonotype was found many times. The genes are TRBV27 and TRBJ1-6, with D possibly matching TRBD1 (5 bases). With 6 bases removed from V and 7 bases from J, the gap between germline ends came to 19 bases. The germline CDR1 and CDR2 sequences are MNHEY and SMNVEV (reference sequence). The CDR3 is made up of 16 amino acids. CDR3 nucleotides: TGTGCCAGCAGACCCGGGACGAGCTATTTCAATTCACCCCTCCACTTT. It encodes CASRPGTSYFNSPLHF.

The table lists this clonotype with many counts. The chain combines TRBV6-4 with TRBJ2-2; D tentatively reads TRBD1 or TRBD2 (5 bases each). Germline CDR1 and CDR2: MRHNA and SNTAGT. V lost 0 bases, J lost 7 bases, and 12 bases lay in between. The CDR3 is 15 residues long. This CDR3 is CASSDSSGGSGELFF. Here the CDR3 DNA reads TGTGCCAGCAGTGACTCGAGTGGGGGTAGCGGGGAGCTGTTTTTT.

This clonotype has a count of ten or more. V usage is TRBV20-1 and J usage is TRBJ2-7; TRBD1 agrees at 7 bases. The CDR3 is 14 amino acids. V shed 5 bases, J shed 2 bases, and the junction held 9 bases outside the gene matches. From germline, CDR1 is DFQATT and CDR2 SNEGSKA (reference sequence). CDR3 residues: CSAPRTGSPYEQYF. The CDR3 bases are TGCAGTGCTCCCAGGACAGGTAGCCCCTACGAGCAGTACTTC.

There are many counts of this clonotype. J is TRBJ1-5 and V is TRBV2, with 8 bases lining up with TRBD1. CDR3 length: 15 residues. V lost 4 bases and J lost 4; bases outside the gene matches: 6. In germline, CDR1 is SNHLY, CDR2 FYNNEI. CDR3 region: CASSGTGRTNQPQHF. The CDR3 DNA follows: TGTGCCAGCAGTGGGACAGGGCGGACTAATCAGCCCCAGCATTTT.

At least ten counts were recorded for this clonotype. This rearrangement joins TRBV28 to TRBJ2-7, with a weak D call TRBD2 (6 bases). The CDR3 is 16 amino acids. The V and J ends lost 3 bases and 5 bases respectively, with 20 bases between them. Germline V gene data show CDR1 as MDHEN and CDR2 as SYDVKM. CDR3 bases: TGTGCCAGCAGTTTTAGGGCCGCGGGGTCATGGAACGAGCAGTACTTC. Translated, it gives CASSFRAAGSWNEQYF.

This clonotype was seen ten or more times. The rearrangement links TRBV12-3 or TRBV12-4 to TRBJ2-3, with 9 nucleotides matching TRBD2. The CDR3 is made up of 16 amino acids. J lost 3 bases, V lost 3 bases, and 7 bases had no gene match. CDR3: CASSFLAGVGTDTQYF. The CDR3 coding sequence is TGTGCCAGCAGTTTTTTAGCGGGGGTTGGTACAGATACGCAGTATTTT.

This clonotype was counted at least ten times. CDR3 sequence reads: CASSPGLAGLSTGELFF. For the CDR3, the DNA is TGTGCCAGCAGCCCGGGACTAGCGGGTTTGAGCACCGGGGAGCTGTTTTTT. The chain joins TRBV3-1 to TRBJ2-2; 12 bases line up with TRBD2. This CDR3 has 17 residues. The V gene's germline CDR1 is LGHDT and CDR2 YNNKEL (reference sequence). J gave up 4 bases and V 4 bases, and 7 bases lay outside the gene matches.

This clonotype has ten or more counts. The V gene is TRBV12-5, the J gene TRBJ2-2; 10 bases are shared with TRBD1. The CDR3 consists of 17 residues. Losses at the gene ends were 3 bases for V and 3 bases for J; bases not matched to a gene: 7. Germline V gene lookup returns CDR1 LGHNT and CDR2 FRNRAP. Here the CDR3 reads CASGFPPGTGDTGELFF. Written as DNA, the CDR3 is TGTGCTAGTGGTTTCCCCCCAGGGACAGGGGACACCGGGGAGCTGTTTTTT.

The chain has TRBV28 and TRBJ2-7; 11 nucleotides agree with TRBD1. The CDR3 loop spans 14 amino acids. Trimming removed 8 bases from V and 6 bases from J; junction bases left unmatched: 9. The germline CDR1 and CDR2 sequences are MDHEN and SYDVKM. The CDR3 spells CASQTGQGAVEQYF. In DNA form, the CDR3 reads TGTGCCAGCCAAACCGGACAGGGGGCGGTCGAGCAGTACTTC.

This clonotype was recorded many times. This chain links TRBV2 with TRBJ2-2; 8 nucleotides agree with TRBD2. Germline-derived CDR1 and CDR2 are SNHLY and FYNNEI. CDR3 length equals 15 residues. V lost 9 bases, J lost 3 bases, and 9 bases stayed unmatched. The CDR3, as DNA: TGTGCCAGTAGCGGTCGGCGGGGGGACACCGGGGAGCTGTTTTTT. Amino acids: CASSGRRGDTGELFF.

The sample holds many counts of this clonotype. J is TRBJ2-7 and V is TRBV2, with 9 bases matching TRBD1. CDR1 SNHLY and CDR2 FYNNEI come from the germline V gene. V was pared by 4 bases and J by 7 bases, with 5 bases of the junction left unmatched. CDR3 size: 13 residues. The CDR3 nucleotides are TGTGCCAGCAGTGGACAGGGGGGAGTTGAGCAGTACTTC. Protein sequence: CASSGQGGVEQYF.

This clonotype came up many times. The chain uses TRBV30 and TRBJ2-5; maybe TRBD1 (6 bases). The germline V gene encodes CDR1 GTSNPN and CDR2 SVGIG (reference sequence). V lost 5 bases and J lost 9, with 10 bases in between. CDR3 size: 10 residues. The CDR3 bases are TGTGCCTGGTCAACAGGGCCCCAGTACTTC. This translates into CAWSTGPQYF.

The chain is built from TRBV6-5 and TRBJ2-7; TRBD1 agrees at 7 bases. The CDR3 is made up of 15 amino acids. Losses at the gene ends were 4 bases for V and 2 bases for J; bases not matched to a gene: 8. CDR1 is MNHEY, CDR2 SVGAGI, per germline. CDR3 in DNA: TGTGCCAGCAGTTCGTGGGACAGAGGGGCCTACGAGCAGTACTTC. This gives the protein CASSSWDRGAYEQYF.

This clonotype was found many times. CDR3 loop: CASSSLTQGHTEGLYGYTF. CDR3 in DNA: TGTGCCAGCAGTTCGCTAACCCAAGGACATACAGAGGGGTTATATGGCTACACCTTC. The gene calls are TRBV13 and TRBJ1-2, with a tentative D call TRBD1 (5 bases). This CDR3 comprises 19 residues. Looked up from germline, CDR1 is PRHDT and CDR2 is FYEKMQ (reference sequence). V shed 6 bases and J shed 5 bases, with 31 bases lying between them.

In this sample, this clonotype turned up many times. At one boundary the junction diverges from the germline segment, which might be a read error. The chain is built from TRBV2 and TRBJ2-5; 7 bases line up with TRBD2. Germline assignment: CDR1 SNHLY and CDR2 FYNNEI. The CDR3 sequence is 16 residues long. CDR3 nucleotides: TGTGCCAGCAGGGAAGGGGCTAGCGGTGGCCAAGAGACCCAGTACTTC. This translates into CASREGASGGQETQYF.

This clonotype was found a few times. The chain uses TRBV7-9 and TRBJ2-5; 9 bases fit TRBD1. CDR3 size: 14 residues. Germline V gene data show CDR1 as SEHNR and CDR2 as FQNEAQ (reference sequence). V was clipped by 6 bases and J by 5 bases; unmatched bases: 7. CDR3 nucleotide sequence: TGTGCCAGCAGTTCTCTCGGGACAGGGGAGACCCAGTACTTC. It specifies CASSSLGTGETQYF. Full variable domain (rest looked up from reference TRBV7-9 and TRBJ2-5): DTGVSQNPRHKITKRGQNVTFRCDPISEHNRLYWYRQTLGQGPEFLTYFQNEAQLEKSRLLSDRFSAERPKGSFSTLEIQRTEQGDSAMYLCASSSLGTGETQYFGPGTRLLVL.

This clonotype showed up many times. This rearrangement joins TRBV5-1 to TRBJ1-5; the D gene is possibly TRBD1 (5 bases). Germline values: CDR1 SGHRS, CDR2 YFSETQ. CDR3 size: 15 residues. The V end lost 0 bases, the J end lost 5 bases, and 12 bases lay between the germline ends. The CDR3 here is CASSLGGAQDQPQHF. The CDR3 DNA reads TGCGCCAGCAGCTTGGGTGGGGCTCAGGATCAGCCCCAGCATTTT.

In this sample, this clonotype turned up many times. The chain carries TRBV6-1 and TRBJ1-1; tentative D call: TRBD1 (5 bases). CDR3 length equals 14 residues. Trimming removed 6 bases at V and 4 bases at J, with 15 bases between. The germline V gene has CDR1 MNHNS and CDR2 SASEGT. DNA for the CDR3: TGTGCCAGCAGACCCCCCGCAGGGACCACTGAAGCTTTCTTT. Translating it yields CASRPPAGTTEAFF.